Below, 26 T cell receptor beta chains from the same sample are listed, as sequenced in a study of blood T cell repertoires in COVID-19. Data came from immunoSEQ multiplex PCR; TCRdb stores just in-frame clones and leaves some out. Of almost 300,000 clones listed, around 87% are singletons. The sample was peripheral blood. Every receptor here comes from a man aged 70 or older with acute or convalescent COVID-19.

CDR3: CASSDGQPDEQYF. The CDR3, as DNA: TGCGCCAGCAGTGACGGACAGCCGGACGAGCAGTACTTC. The chain couples TRBV10-1 to TRBJ2-7; D is perhaps TRBD1 (6 bases). The CDR3 covers 13 residues. Deletions cut 3 bases from V and 5 bases from J, with 11 bases between. Per the germline V gene, CDR1 is WNHNN and CDR2 is SYGVQD (reference sequence).

V and J are TRBV23-1 and TRBJ1-1; 7 positions agree with TRBD1. TRBV23-1 is identified as an open reading frame with a role that is uncertain. The ends lost 6 bases at V and 8 bases at J; junction bases unmatched: 21. The CDR3 has 17 amino acids. The CDR3 here is CASSPSWDRINRREAFF. The CDR3 DNA reads as TGCGCCAGCAGCCCAAGTTGGGACAGAATCAATAGAAGGGAAGCTTTCTTT.

The chain combines TRBV2 with TRBJ1-2; the match to TRBD1 covers 10 bases. This CDR3 region has 13 residues. The germline CDR1 and CDR2 sequences are SNHLY and FYNNEI. After removal of 5 bases from V and 7 bases from J, the junction contained 4 bases not matched to a gene. CDR3 region: CASSRGQGLGYTF. The CDR3 DNA reads TGTGCCAGCAGTAGGGGACAGGGGCTTGGCTACACCTTC.

This chain's CDR3 is CASSAAGTGLAGARHEQYF. CDR3 DNA: TGTGCCAGCAGCGCCGCAGGGACGGGACTAGCGGGGGCTAGGCACGAGCAGTACTTC. This sequence joins TRBV9 and TRBJ2-7; 14 nucleotides align to TRBD2. V shed 3 bases and J 5 bases; nucleotides not matched to a gene: 16. Germline lookup yields CDR1 SGDLS and CDR2 YYNGEE. This CDR3 is built from 19 residues.

The rearrangement uses TRBV6-2 or TRBV6-3 and TRBJ2-1, with 12 bases lining up with TRBD2. V lost 5 bases to trimming and J lost 7 bases; unmatched junction nucleotides: 9. Germline assignment: CDR1 MNHEY and CDR2 SVGEGT. The length of the CDR3 is 16 residues. The CDR3 DNA follows: TGTGCCAGCAGTCCACCGACTAGCGGGAGTCTGAATGAGCAGTTCTTC. Translating it yields CASSPPTSGSLNEQFF.

The chain combines TRBV9 with TRBJ1-4; 11 nucleotides agree with TRBD1. The germline V gene has CDR1 SGDLS and CDR2 YYNGEE. Germline trimming cut 3 bases from V and 3 bases from J; bases unmatched to any gene: 7. The CDR3 sequence is 17 residues long. The CDR3 protein is CASSGGTGGNANEKLFF. DNA of the CDR3: TGTGCCAGCAGCGGAGGGACAGGGGGAAATGCTAATGAAAAACTGTTTTTT.

The chain has TRBV5-1 and TRBJ1-1, with D perhaps matching TRBD1 (5 bases). Germline CDR1 reads SGHRS; CDR2 reads YFSETQ. This CDR3 region has 14 residues. V shed 3 bases and J shed 1 base, with 10 bases lying between them. The CDR3 region has the DNA TGCGCCAGCAGCTCACTGACAGCGAACACTGAAGCTTTCTTT. Translating gives CASSSLTANTEAFF.

This chain links TRBV4-2 with TRBJ2-3, with 11 bases matching TRBD2. The CDR3 runs to 17 residues. Germline assignment: CDR1 LGHNA and CDR2 YNFKEQ. Trimming at V came to 2 bases and at J to 4 bases, leaving 8 bases not matched to a gene. CDR3 in DNA: TGTGCCAGCAGCCAACCCTATAGCGGGGGGGCGGCAGATACGCAGTATTTT. Translating gives CASSQPYSGGAADTQYF.

The chain has TRBV2 and TRBJ2-7; 10 bases line up with TRBD2. CDR3 size: 17 residues. Trimming removed 5 bases from V and 0 bases from J; junction bases left unmatched: 10. CDR1 is SNHLY, CDR2 FYNNEI, per germline. The CDR3 here is CASSSGRAGGISYEQYF. In DNA form, the CDR3 reads TGTGCCAGCAGTTCGGGCCGAGCGGGAGGGATCTCCTACGAGCAGTACTTC.

The CDR3, as DNA: TGTGCCAGCAGCGTAGGCGTAGCGGGGGCACAAGAGACCCAGTACTTC. Translating gives CASSVGVAGAQETQYF. The chain has TRBV9 and TRBJ2-5; 9 bases fit TRBD2. Germline trimming cut 0 bases from V and 2 bases from J; bases unmatched to any gene: 5. CDR1 and CDR2 (germline): SGDLS, YYNGEE. This CDR3 comprises 16 residues.

The gene calls are TRBV5-1 and TRBJ1-6; tentatively, D is TRBD1 (6 bases). Trimming shortened V by 4 bases and J by 4 bases, and 21 bases separated the two germline ends. CDR1 and CDR2 from the germline V gene are SGHRS and YFSETQ. The length of the CDR3 is 18 residues. CDR3 in amino acids: CASSPGQSLGQYNSPLHF. The CDR3 DNA reads TGCGCCAGCAGCCCCGGACAGTCCTTGGGCCAATATAATTCACCCCTCCACTTT.

This chain joins TRBV5-1 and TRBJ2-2, with unresolved D. The ends were cut back, 5 bases at V and 0 bases at J, with 11 bases in the middle. CDR3 length equals 15 residues. The germline CDR1 and CDR2 sequences are SGHRS and YFSETQ. The CDR3 sequence is CASRGGTANTGELFF. In nucleotides, the CDR3 is TGCGCCAGCAGGGGTGGTACAGCGAACACCGGGGAGCTGTTTTTT.

The J gene is TRBJ1-2, the V gene TRBV28, with 11 positions matching TRBD1. The CDR3 length is 14 residues. Germline V lookup: CDR1 MDHEN, CDR2 SYDVKM. The trim removed 3 bases at V and 7 bases at J, leaving 4 bases unmatched. DNA of the CDR3: TGTGCCAGCAGTTTTTCGGGACAGGGGGGTGGCTACACCTTC. Its translation: CASSFSGQGGGYTF.

The genes are TRBV5-6 and TRBJ2-1; 7 bases are shared with TRBD2. J gave up 1 base and V 4 bases, and 8 bases lay outside the gene matches. Per the germline V gene, CDR1 is SGHDT and CDR2 is YYEEEE. The CDR3 runs to 16 residues. The CDR3 DNA reads as TGTGCCAGCAGCCGAAAAACTAGCGAGTCCTACAATGAGCAGTTCTTC. As protein: CASSRKTSESYNEQFF.

This chain uses TRBV6-2 or TRBV6-3 with TRBJ2-3; 10 bases match TRBD2. Per the germline V gene, CDR1 is MNHEY and CDR2 is SVGEGT. The CDR3 is made up of 15 amino acids. The V segment lost 2 bases and the J segment 5 bases; nucleotides outside the gene matches: 4. The CDR3 DNA reads as TGTGCCAGCAGTTACCCCGCTAGCGGGGGAGATACGCAGTATTTT. It translates to CASSYPASGGDTQYF.

This chain links TRBV12-3 or TRBV12-4 with TRBJ1-2, with D maybe TRBD1 (6 bases). V was trimmed by 6 bases and J by 8 bases, leaving 16 bases between them. The CDR3 runs to 13 residues. The chain's CDR3 is CASRINRVGGYTF. CDR3 sequence (DNA): TGTGCCAGCAGAATAAACAGGGTTGGAGGCTACACCTTC.

V and J are TRBV19 and TRBJ1-2, with D possibly matching TRBD1 (6 bases). The CDR3 loop spans 14 amino acids. From germline, CDR1 is LNHDA and CDR2 SQIVND (reference sequence). The ends were cut back, 10 bases at V and 2 bases at J, with 17 bases in the middle. The CDR3 here is CATSRGGANYGYTF. CDR3 bases: TGTGCCACCTCGCGAGGGGGGGCCAACTATGGCTACACCTTC.

The gene calls are TRBV11-3 and TRBJ2-2, with a possible D match to TRBD2 (5 bases). The CDR3 runs 13 residues. The germline V and J ends were trimmed by 5 bases and 6 bases, with 10 bases remaining between them. Germline lookup yields CDR1 SGHNT and CDR2 YENEEA. CDR3 DNA sequence: TGTGCCAGCAGCCGGATGAGGGCCGGGGAGCTGTTTTTT. It yields the protein CASSRMRAGELFF. The full variable domain, rest sourced from reference TRBV11-3 and TRBJ2-2, is EAGVVQSPRYKIIEKKQPVAFWCNPISGHNTLYWYLQNLGQGPELLIRYENEEAVDDSQLPKDRFSAERLKGVDSTLKIQPAELGDSAVYLCASSRMRAGELFFGEGSRLTVL.

The CDR3: CASSKEAGRYSNQPQHF. The CDR3 region has the DNA TGTGCCAGCAGCAAAGAGGCGGGCCGTTATAGCAATCAGCCCCAGCATTTT. The chain is built from TRBV21-1 and TRBJ1-5. TRBV21-1 has pseudogene status. This CDR3 is 17 amino acids long.

The chain combines TRBV15 with TRBJ2-7; no reliable D call. V was shortened by 4 bases and J by 2 bases, with 9 bases between the two germline ends. The CDR3 runs 13 residues. Germline V gene sequence: CDR1 LNHNV, CDR2 YYDKDF (reference sequence). The CDR3 nucleotides read TGTGCCACCAGCAACCGACTGACCTACGAGCAGTACTTC. As protein: CATSNRLTYEQYF.

This clone was detected once. The chain employs TRBV5-1 and TRBJ1-4; weak D call: TRBD1 (6 bases). The CDR3 is 13 amino acids. The V end lost 7 bases, the J end lost 2 bases, and 9 bases lay between the germline ends. Germline values: CDR1 SGHRS, CDR2 YFSETQ. The CDR3 is CASYRDTNEKLFF. In DNA, the CDR3 is TGCGCCAGCTACAGGGACACTAATGAAAAACTGTTTTTT.

This chain links TRBV7-2 with TRBJ2-2; D is uncertain. There are 18 residues in the CDR3. Trimming cost V 2 bases and J 1 base, with 17 bases left between them. Germline CDR1 and CDR2: SGHTA and FQGNSA. The CDR3 loop is CASSLSEARVLNTGELFF. CDR3 nucleotides: TGTGCCAGCAGCTTATCAGAGGCTCGGGTACTGAACACCGGGGAGCTGTTTTTT.

In its sample, this clone was seen a few times. The V and J genes are TRBV6-2 or TRBV6-3 and TRBJ2-7, with 10 positions matching TRBD1. The CDR3 covers 19 residues. V lost 4 bases, J lost 0 bases, and 15 bases stayed unmatched. Germline V gives CDR1 MNHEY, CDR2 SVGEGT. DNA for the CDR3: TGTGCCAGCAGTTTCCCCTCACTACGACAGGGGGCGGTCTCCTACGAGCAGTACTTC. Its translation is CASSFPSLRQGAVSYEQYF.

The chain carries TRBV7-2 and TRBJ2-5; 7 bases line up with TRBD2. V was pared by 5 bases and J by 5 bases, with 8 bases of the junction left unmatched. Germline CDR1 and CDR2: SGHTA and FQGNSA. The CDR3 has 14 amino acids. The CDR3 reads CASSPRNSGETQYF. DNA for the CDR3: TGTGCCAGCAGCCCACGTAATAGCGGGGAGACCCAGTACTTC.

In the case of this clone: A read error may account for a junction end that differs from germline. This chain joins TRBV10-3 and TRBJ1-4; D gene ambiguous. Germline V CDR1 and CDR2: ENHRY, SYGVKD. The CDR3 loop spans 15 amino acids. The CDR3 DNA reads as TGTGCCACCAGTTTACTAAACCTTAGGAATGAAAAACTGTTTTTT. It translates to CATSLLNLRNEKLFF.

This chain connects TRBV5-4 to TRBJ2-7, with TRBD2 identical over 9 bases. The J segment lost 0 bases and the V segment lost 1 base, leaving 8 bases of the junction unmatched. From germline, CDR1 is SGHNT and CDR2 YYREEE (reference sequence). The CDR3 is made up of 17 amino acids. DNA of the CDR3: TGTGCCAGCAGCTTGCGGGCGCTAGCGGGGCTCTCCTACGAGCAGTACTTC. Amino acid sequence: CASSLRALAGLSYEQYF. Filled out from reference TRBV5-4 and TRBJ2-7, the complete variable domain reads ETGVTQSPTHLIKTRGQQVTLRCSSQSGHNTVSWYQQALGQGPQFIFQYYREEENGRGNFPPRFSGLQFPNYSSELNVNALELDDSALYLCASSLRALAGLSYEQYFGPGTRLTVT.